This T cell receptor (beta chain) derives from a study of T-cell memory formation after mild COVID-19. The wider study: Clustering of TCRs was largely donor specific.

The V gene lost 6 bases and the J gene lost 4 bases, with 15 bases spanning the gap. The CDR3 sequence is 14 residues long. Using its own MiXCR run on the 5' RACE reads, TCRdb lists one record per CDR3 protein. This sample has about 290,000 distinct CDR3 sequences, with about a sixth found just once. This clonotype has just a few counts. This clonotype originated in a man between 18 and 35 years old who had mild COVID-19 (a few samples of this study predate the infection). Cell type and time point are not known. The chain links TRBV12-3 or TRBV12-4 to TRBJ1-1; D might be TRBD1 (6 bases). Material for sequencing was PBMCs or a T cell subset sorted from them (not recorded which). CDR3 loop: CASSAQGTFTEAFF. The CDR3 nucleotides read TGTGCCAGCAGCGCGCAGGGGACATTCACTGAAGCTTTCTTT.